The clone carrying this TCR beta chain showed up many times. These data originate in a study of regulatory T cells in long-lasting Graves disease. Time point reported: newly diagnosed GD, antithyroid drugs for less than 3 months. RNA from PBMCs was the source of the TCR library. With 4 bases removed from V and 3 bases from J, the gap between germline ends came to 13 bases. From germline, CDR1 is MNHEY and CDR2 SMNVEV (reference sequence). The CDR3 runs to 14 residues. Combining iRepertoire HTBI primers with Arm-PCR of CDR3 regions, the authors built TCR beta libraries. A single record per CDR3 protein comes from TCRdb applying MiXCR to the multiplex PCR reads. Of about 450,000 distinct CDR3 sequences in the sample, less than 20% were seen once. The same specimen was also included in a second study, on T cells in Graves' hyperthyroidism and ophthalmopathy. That report notes: Among clonotypes expanded in thyroid above 0.001, most were also found in blood.

The source was peripheral blood mononuclear cells (PBMCs), collected at new diagnosis, from a patient treated with antithyroid drugs. This chain uses TRBV27 with TRBJ2-7; possible D gene TRBD1, 5 bases. This clonotype originated in a woman in her twenties or thirties with Graves disease. The CDR3 DNA is TGTGCCAGCAGTTCCCTCACAGGTCGCTACGAGCAGTACTTC. It yields the protein CASSSLTGRYEQYF.